The present entry profiles one TCR beta chain with its context. Its antigen is as yet unknown. A much larger clone lies one base from this, so it may be a read error. The data were obtained in a study of identical twins. Study observations and caveats: Abundant cord blood beta clonotypes carried fewer insertions; memory repertoires showed none. For zero-insertion analyses, partial confounding could come from invariant MAIT and iNKT cells.

Germline lookup yields CDR1 MNHEY and CDR2 SMNVEV (reference sequence). The germline V and J ends were trimmed by 0 bases and 7 bases, with 16 bases remaining between them. CDR3 size: 15 residues. Template switching introduced a universal primer site, and the cDNA bore unique molecular identifiers. TCRdb re-analysed the 5' RACE reads in MiXCR, keeping a single row per CDR3 protein. The table shows 1.5 million or so distinct CDR3 sequences, with 32% occurring only once. The source is a newborn girl in good health. The gene calls are TRBV27 and TRBJ2-7, with D possibly matching TRBD2 (6 bases). The specimen sequenced was cord blood. CDR3 sequence: CASSLSPQGGNEQYF. CDR3 nucleotides: TGTGCCAGCAGTTTATCTCCCCAGGGAGGCAATGAGCAGTACTTC.